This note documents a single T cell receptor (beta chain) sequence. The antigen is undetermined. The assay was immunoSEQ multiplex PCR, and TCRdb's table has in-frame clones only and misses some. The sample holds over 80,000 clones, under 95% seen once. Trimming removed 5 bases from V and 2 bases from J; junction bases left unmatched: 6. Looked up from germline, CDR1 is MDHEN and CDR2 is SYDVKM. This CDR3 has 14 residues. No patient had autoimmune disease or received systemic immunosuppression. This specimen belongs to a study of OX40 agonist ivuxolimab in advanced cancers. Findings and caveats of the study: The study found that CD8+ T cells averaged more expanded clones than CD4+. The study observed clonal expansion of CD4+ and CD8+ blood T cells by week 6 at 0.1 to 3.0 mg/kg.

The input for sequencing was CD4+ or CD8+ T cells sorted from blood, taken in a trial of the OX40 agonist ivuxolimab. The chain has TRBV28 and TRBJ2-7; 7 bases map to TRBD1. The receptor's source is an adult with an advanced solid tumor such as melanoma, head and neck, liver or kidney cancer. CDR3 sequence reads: CASSPGTATYEQYF. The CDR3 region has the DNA TGTGCCAGCAGTCCAGGGACAGCTACCTACGAGCAGTACTTC.